The rows below give T cell receptor beta chains drawn from one sample of a study of cytotoxic CD8 clonotypes in ibrutinib-treated CLL. Libraries were prepared by immunoSEQ multiplex PCR; TCRdb keeps only in-frame clonotypes and omits some of them. The profile covers more than 140,000 clones, with 70% to 85% appearing a single time and around 30% taken by the ten largest. Sequencing was performed on PBMCs, taken after 12 months of ibrutinib treatment. These receptors all come from a human donor with chronic lymphocytic leukemia. The CDR3 runs from the conserved cysteine through the conserved F or W. D genes are given only for firm matches. A row's size may be missing; if present it is once, few, many or a size class.

v_call: TRBV5-1; clone_size: -; d_call: TRBD2; cdr3_length: 15; j_call: TRBJ2-3; cdr3_aa: CASSLRLAGVDTQYF; cdr3_nt: TGCGCCAGCAGCCTCCGACTAGCGGGGGTAGATACGCAGTATTTT
v_call: TRBV19; clone_size: -; d_call: -; cdr3_length: 15; j_call: TRBJ1-2; cdr3_aa: CASSPGLVDNYGYTF; cdr3_nt: TGTGCCAGTAGCCCGGGCTTAGTAGACAACTATGGCTACACCTTC
v_call: TRBV7-8; clone_size: -; d_call: -; cdr3_length: 13; j_call: TRBJ1-1; cdr3_aa: CASSLNLITEAFF; cdr3_nt: TGTGCCAGCAGCTTAAATTTGATTACTGAAGCTTTCTTT
v_call: TRBV5-6; clone_size: -; d_call: TRBD1; cdr3_length: 13; j_call: TRBJ2-7; cdr3_aa: CASKRQGAGEQYF; cdr3_nt: TGTGCCAGCAAAAGACAGGGGGCGGGCGAGCAGTACTTC
v_call: TRBV11-3; clone_size: -; d_call: -; cdr3_length: 15; j_call: TRBJ2-2; cdr3_aa: CASRSPGQLTGELFF; cdr3_nt: TGTGCCAGCAGGTCGCCGGGACAACTTACCGGGGAGCTGTTTTTT
v_call: TRBV29-1; clone_size: -; d_call: -; cdr3_length: 15; j_call: TRBJ1-4; cdr3_aa: CSVAGHEEANEKLFF; cdr3_nt: TGCAGCGTTGCCGGTCACGAGGAGGCGAATGAAAAACTGTTTTTT
v_call: TRBV13; clone_size: -; d_call: TRBD2; cdr3_length: 17; j_call: TRBJ2-3; cdr3_aa: CASSSPVGRETGDTQYF; cdr3_nt: TGTGCCAGCAGCTCCCCAGTAGGGCGGGAGACCGGGGATACGCAGTATTTT
v_call: TRBV28; clone_size: -; d_call: TRBD1; cdr3_length: 15; j_call: TRBJ1-1; cdr3_aa: CASSLPRTGNTEAFF; cdr3_nt: TGTGCCAGCAGTTTACCCCGGACAGGGAACACTGAAGCTTTCTTT
v_call: TRBV29-1; clone_size: -; d_call: TRBD1; cdr3_length: 13; j_call: TRBJ2-7; cdr3_aa: CSVEGTGFYEQYF; cdr3_nt: TGCAGCGTTGAAGGGACAGGCTTTTACGAGCAGTACTTC
v_call: TRBV9; clone_size: -; d_call: TRBD1; cdr3_length: 16; j_call: TRBJ1-2; cdr3_aa: CASSPGDRGRDYGYTF; cdr3_nt: TGTGCCAGCAGCCCCGGGGACAGGGGGCGAGACTATGGCTACACCTTC
v_call: TRBV27; clone_size: -; d_call: TRBD1; cdr3_length: 14; j_call: TRBJ2-7; cdr3_aa: CASSPGQGSSEQYF; cdr3_nt: TGTGCCAGCAGCCCCGGACAGGGGAGCTCCGAGCAGTACTTC
v_call: TRBV9; clone_size: -; d_call: -; cdr3_length: 13; j_call: TRBJ1-5; cdr3_aa: CASSVSVDRPQHF; cdr3_nt: TGTGCCAGCAGCGTATCGGTCGATCGGCCCCAGCATTTT
v_call: TRBV5-1; clone_size: -; d_call: -; cdr3_length: 14; j_call: TRBJ1-5; cdr3_aa: CASSTVAGNQPQHF; cdr3_nt: TGCGCCAGCAGCACCGTCGCGGGCAATCAGCCCCAGCATTTT
v_call: TRBV6-6; clone_size: many; d_call: TRBD1; cdr3_length: 15; j_call: TRBJ1-2; cdr3_aa: CASRDEQGASLGYTF; cdr3_nt: TGTGCCAGCAGAGATGAACAGGGGGCGAGTCTTGGCTACACCTTC
v_call: TRBV7-2; clone_size: -; d_call: -; cdr3_length: 14; j_call: TRBJ2-5; cdr3_aa: CASSQRGVQETQYF; cdr3_nt: TGTGCCAGCAGCCAACGAGGGGTACAAGAGACCCAGTACTTC
v_call: TRBV4-2; clone_size: -; d_call: -; cdr3_length: 14; j_call: TRBJ1-4; cdr3_aa: CASSQGGTNEKLFF; cdr3_nt: TGTGCCAGCAGCCAAGGTGGCACTAATGAAAAACTGTTTTTT
v_call: TRBV11-1; clone_size: -; d_call: TRBD1; cdr3_length: 16; j_call: TRBJ2-3; cdr3_aa: CASSPQGAASTDTQYF; cdr3_nt: TGTGCCAGCAGCCCCCAGGGGGCCGCTAGCACAGATACGCAGTATTTT
v_call: TRBV6-5; clone_size: few; d_call: TRBD2; cdr3_length: 15; j_call: TRBJ2-3; cdr3_aa: CASSYLGGVGDTQYF; cdr3_nt: TGTGCCAGCAGTTACTTGGGGGGGGTAGGAGATACGCAGTATTTT
v_call: TRBV28; clone_size: -; d_call: -; cdr3_length: 12; j_call: TRBJ1-2; cdr3_aa: CASSFRHYGYTF; cdr3_nt: TGTGCCAGCAGTTTCCGTCACTATGGCTACACCTTC
v_call: TRBV25-1; clone_size: -; d_call: TRBD1; cdr3_length: 16; j_call: TRBJ2-1; cdr3_aa: CASSLGTGTGVYEQFF; cdr3_nt: TGTGCCAGCAGTTTGGGAACCGGGACAGGGGTCTATGAGCAGTTCTTC
v_call: TRBV7-6; clone_size: -; d_call: TRBD2; cdr3_length: 15; j_call: TRBJ2-7; cdr3_aa: CASSSQLAGVDEQYF; cdr3_nt: TGTGCCAGCAGCTCCCAATTAGCGGGAGTGGACGAGCAGTACTTC
v_call: TRBV19; clone_size: -; d_call: -; cdr3_length: 13; j_call: TRBJ1-2; cdr3_aa: CASRDTNNYGYTF; cdr3_nt: TGTGCCAGTAGGGACACTAATAACTATGGCTACACCTTC
v_call: TRBV19; clone_size: few; d_call: -; cdr3_length: 13; j_call: TRBJ2-7; cdr3_aa: CASSYDRSYEQYF; cdr3_nt: TGTGCCAGTAGCTACGACAGGTCCTACGAGCAGTACTTC
v_call: TRBV29-1; clone_size: -; d_call: -; cdr3_length: 10; j_call: TRBJ2-7; cdr3_aa: CSVNKGEQYF; cdr3_nt: TGCAGCGTGAATAAAGGCGAGCAGTACTTC
v_call: TRBV28; clone_size: -; d_call: -; cdr3_length: 14; j_call: TRBJ1-3; cdr3_aa: CASSGGTVVFTIYF; cdr3_nt: TGTGCCAGCAGTGGGGGGACGGTTGTCTTCACCATATATTTT
v_call: TRBV4-3; clone_size: -; d_call: TRBD1; cdr3_length: 15; j_call: TRBJ2-5; cdr3_aa: CASSQDQGARETQYF; cdr3_nt: TGCGCCAGCAGCCAAGACCAGGGGGCTCGGGAGACCCAGTACTTC
v_call: TRBV4-1; clone_size: -; d_call: -; cdr3_length: 13; j_call: TRBJ2-1; cdr3_aa: CASSQVQPSEQFF; cdr3_nt: TGCGCCAGCAGCCAAGTACAGCCAAGTGAGCAGTTCTTC
v_call: TRBV6-5; clone_size: -; d_call: TRBD1; cdr3_length: 13; j_call: TRBJ1-2; cdr3_aa: CASSGTGNYGYTF; cdr3_nt: TGTGCCAGCAGTGGGACAGGGAACTATGGCTACACCTTC
v_call: TRBV5-1; clone_size: -; d_call: -; cdr3_length: 14; j_call: TRBJ2-1; cdr3_aa: CASNRQVSYNEQFF; cdr3_nt: TGCGCCAGCAACCGACAGGTCTCCTACAATGAGCAGTTCTTC
v_call: TRBV28; clone_size: -; d_call: -; cdr3_length: 11; j_call: TRBJ1-5; cdr3_aa: CASHIRGPQHF; cdr3_nt: TGTGCCAGCCATATCAGGGGTCCCCAGCATTTT
v_call: TRBV30; clone_size: -; d_call: -; cdr3_length: 15; j_call: TRBJ2-3; cdr3_aa: CAWSVGLSSTDTQYF; cdr3_nt: TGTGCCTGGAGTGTGGGTCTTTCTAGCACAGATACGCAGTATTTT
v_call: TRBV7-2; clone_size: -; d_call: -; cdr3_length: 15; j_call: TRBJ2-7; cdr3_aa: CASSSSPGDRGEQYF; cdr3_nt: TGTGCCAGCAGCTCCTCCCCCGGGGACCGTGGCGAGCAGTACTTC
v_call: TRBV28; clone_size: -; d_call: TRBD2; cdr3_length: 14; j_call: TRBJ2-7; cdr3_aa: CASIGTSDPYEQYF; cdr3_nt: TGTGCCAGCATTGGGACTAGCGACCCCTACGAGCAGTACTTC
v_call: TRBV27; clone_size: -; d_call: -; cdr3_length: 14; j_call: TRBJ2-2; cdr3_aa: CASSFFRNTGELFF; cdr3_nt: TGTGCCAGCAGTTTCTTCAGGAACACCGGGGAGCTGTTTTTT